The T cell receptor (beta chain) described here comes from a study of blood T cell repertoires in COVID-19. In the source study's methods: It was from reference gene primer amplification that nucleated cell counts were estimated. Method: immunoSEQ multiplex PCR; TCRdb's copy keeps in-frame clones and lacks some. That table gives V, J and clone size, and the DNA gave D and trimming. The sample carries approximately 150,000 clones, roughly 91% recorded once. V lost 1 base, J lost 10 bases, and 9 bases lay in between. The CDR3 has 13 amino acids. In germline, CDR1 is SGHRS, CDR2 YFSETQ. This clonotype originated in a man in his fifties or sixties who had recovered from COVID-19. This chain uses TRBV5-1 with TRBJ1-6; D perhaps matches TRBD1 (6 bases). Sequenced material: peripheral blood. The CDR3 sequence is CASSLQDRSPLHF. CDR3 DNA: TGCGCCAGCAGCTTGCAGGACAGATCACCCCTCCACTTT.